These 20 T cell receptor beta chains came from one sample sequenced in a study of blood T cell repertoires in COVID-19. Profiled with immunoSEQ multiplex PCR; TCRdb holds only in-frame clones, not every one. Of roughly 25,000 clones in the sample, more than 75% were seen once. The material sequenced was peripheral blood. These receptors originate from a man in his fifties or sixties with active COVID-19.

The chain combines TRBV7-2 with TRBJ2-3, with D possibly matching TRBD2 (6 bases). V shed 5 bases and J shed 4 bases, with 19 bases lying between them. This CDR3 has 16 amino acids. Germline V CDR1 and CDR2: SGHTA, FQGNSA. CDR3 nucleotide sequence: TGTGCCAGCAGCCCCGTGGGGCTAGCGTTCCCAGATACGCAGTATTTT. It encodes CASSPVGLAFPDTQYF. Using reference TRBV7-2 and TRBJ2-3 for the parts outside the CDR3, the full variable domain is GAGVSQSPSNKVTEKGKDVELRCDPISGHTALYWYRQSLGQGLEFLIYFQGNSAPDKSGLPSDRFSAERTGGSVSTLTIQRTQQEDSAVYLCASSPVGLAFPDTQYFGPGTRLTVL.

The chain combines TRBV29-1 with TRBJ2-1, with D tentatively TRBD2 (6 bases). The CDR3 is 15 amino acids. Germline V gives CDR1 SQVTM, CDR2 ANQGSEA. The ends were cut back, 1 base at V and 4 bases at J, with 14 bases in the middle. The CDR3 here is CSVEVRREKYNEQFF. The CDR3 bases are TGCAGCGTTGAAGTCAGGAGGGAAAAATACAATGAGCAGTTCTTC.

V gene TRBV5-4 combines with J gene TRBJ2-7; 7 positions match TRBD1. The CDR3 sequence is 17 residues long. Germline lookup yields CDR1 SGHNT and CDR2 YYREEE (reference sequence). The J segment lost 2 bases and the V segment lost 2 bases, leaving 13 bases of the junction unmatched. CDR3 sequence reads: CASSFLDGTEATYEQYF. The CDR3 coding sequence is TGTGCCAGCAGCTTTTTGGATGGGACAGAAGCAACCTACGAGCAGTACTTC. Filled out from reference TRBV5-4 and TRBJ2-7, the complete variable domain reads ETGVTQSPTHLIKTRGQQVTLRCSSQSGHNTVSWYQQALGQGPQFIFQYYREEENGRGNFPPRFSGLQFPNYSSELNVNALELDDSALYLCASSFLDGTEATYEQYFGPGTRLTVT.

The chain combines TRBV5-1 with TRBJ1-5; D perhaps matches TRBD1 (5 bases). CDR1 is SGHRS and CDR2 is YFSETQ in the germline V gene. V was cut by 0 bases and J by 8 bases, with 9 bases left in between. The CDR3 is made up of 13 amino acids. The CDR3 DNA sequence: TGCGCCAGCAGCTTGGGGGGAGGGGAGCCCCAGCATTTT. This gives the protein CASSLGGGEPQHF.

The chain joins TRBV5-4 to TRBJ1-1; 9 nucleotides agree with TRBD1. This CDR3 region has 15 residues. The germline V gene encodes CDR1 SGHNT and CDR2 YYREEE (reference sequence). The trim removed 3 bases at V and 6 bases at J, leaving 9 bases unmatched. This CDR3 reads CASSSGDREIAEAFF. Here the CDR3 DNA reads TGTGCCAGCAGCTCGGGGGACAGGGAAATAGCTGAAGCTTTCTTT.

This clone appeared a few times. This sequence joins TRBV6-5 and TRBJ1-1, with D hard to call. CDR3 size: 14 residues. Germline V gives CDR1 MNHEY, CDR2 SVGAGI. V lost 2 bases to trimming and J lost 1 base, with 8 bases between them. The CDR3 protein is CASSYGGQNTEAFF. The CDR3 DNA is TGTGCCAGCAGTTACGGAGGCCAGAACACTGAAGCTTTCTTT.

This sequence joins TRBV11-2 and TRBJ1-3, with 10 bases identical to TRBD1. V was clipped by 4 bases and J by 3 bases; unmatched bases: 6. Germline assignment: CDR1 SGHAT and CDR2 FQNNGV. CDR3 length: 16 amino acids. The CDR3 region has the DNA TGTGCCAGCAGCTCCGGGACAGGGGCAGATGGAAACACCATATATTTT. Its protein is CASSSGTGADGNTIYF.

The chain joins TRBV7-9 to TRBJ1-1, with D tentatively TRBD1 (6 bases). CDR1 is SEHNR and CDR2 is FQNEAQ in the germline V gene (reference sequence). The CDR3 is 13 amino acids. The V end lost 4 bases, the J end lost 3 bases, and 9 bases lay between the germline ends. The CDR3 region is CASSYQGYTEAFF. CDR3 nucleotide sequence: TGTGCCAGCAGCTATCAGGGGTACACTGAAGCTTTCTTT.

This chain connects TRBV27 to TRBJ2-5; a possible D gene is TRBD1 (6 bases). The V and J ends lost 5 bases and 9 bases respectively, with 19 bases between them. Per the germline V gene, CDR1 is MNHEY and CDR2 is SMNVEV (reference sequence). CDR3 length: 14 amino acids. The CDR3 reads CASSPTRVRGAQYF. The DNA of the CDR3 is TGTGCCAGCAGTCCCACCCGGGTCAGGGGAGCCCAGTACTTC.

This clone was observed once. The rearrangement links TRBV19 to TRBJ1-5; TRBD1 agrees at 7 bases. This CDR3 is built from 17 residues. The ends lost 4 bases at V and 6 bases at J; junction bases unmatched: 15. Looked up from germline, CDR1 is LNHDA and CDR2 is SQIVND (reference sequence). The CDR3 bases are TGTGCCAGTAGTACCAACCGGGACAGCCCACGTGGTCAGCCCCAGCATTTT. This gives the protein CASSTNRDSPRGQPQHF.

This clone came up a few times. Other DNA sequences from this sample encode an identical CDR3 as well. This chain joins TRBV2 and TRBJ1-2; unclear D gene. Per the germline V gene, CDR1 is SNHLY and CDR2 is FYNNEI. V was clipped by 5 bases and J by 3 bases, with 7 bases between them. CDR3 length: 12 residues. The CDR3: CASSRQDYGYTF. CDR3 nucleotides: TGTGCCAGCAGTAGACAAGACTATGGCTACACCTTC.

CDR3 in DNA: TGTGCCAGCAGACTAGCGGGAGGGCAGCAGAGATTCGGGGAGCTGTTTTTT. This sequence encodes CASRLAGGQQRFGELFF. This chain joins TRBV19 and TRBJ2-2, with TRBD2 identical over 14 bases. CDR3 length: 17 amino acids. The V gene end was trimmed by 9 bases and the J gene end by 7 bases; junction bases not matched to a gene: 13. Germline V CDR1 and CDR2: LNHDA, SQIVND (reference sequence).

V gene TRBV6-6 combines with J gene TRBJ1-1; TRBD1 agrees at 9 bases. After removal of 6 bases from V and 8 bases from J, the junction contained 7 bases not matched to a gene. Germline CDR1 is MNHNY and CDR2 is SVGAGI (reference sequence). The CDR3 sequence is 13 residues long. The CDR3 nucleotides read TGTGCCAGCAGCACGCAACAGGGGGCGGAAGCTTTCTTT. Its translation: CASSTQQGAEAFF.

The chain combines TRBV2 with TRBJ1-3; the D is unclear. Looked up from germline, CDR1 is SNHLY and CDR2 is FYNNEI. Trimming took 8 bases from V and 1 from J, leaving 6 bases between them. The CDR3 runs 12 residues. The CDR3 coding sequence is TGTGCCAGCTCATTGTCTGGAAACACCATATATTTT. This encodes CASSLSGNTIYF. Drawing the rest from reference TRBV2 and TRBJ1-3, the complete variable domain is EPEVTQTPSHQVTQMGQEVILRCVPISNHLYFYWYRQILGQKVEFLVSFYNNEISEKSEIFDDQFSVERPDGSNFTLKIRSTKLEDSAMYFCASSLSGNTIYFGEGSWLTVV.

A single count supports this clone. The V call is TRBV5-1, the J call TRBJ2-1, with 12 positions matching TRBD2. The CDR3 covers 18 residues. CDR1 and CDR2 (germline): SGHRS, YFSETQ. V was pared by 0 bases and J by 5 bases, with 9 bases of the junction left unmatched. Written as DNA, the CDR3 is TGCGCCAGCAGCTTGGCCCCCGGACTAGCGGGGATTAACAATGAGCAGTTCTTC. As protein: CASSLAPGLAGINNEQFF.

This clone has just a few counts. V is TRBV15 and J is TRBJ2-1, with 7 bases that match TRBD1. The CDR3 loop spans 15 amino acids. Trimming took 5 bases from V and 4 from J; bases not matched to a gene: 8. Per germline, CDR1 LNHNV and CDR2 YYDKDF (reference sequence). CDR3 nucleotide sequence: TGTGCCACCAGCCCGGGACAGCAGTCGTACAATGAGCAGTTCTTC. Amino acid sequence: CATSPGQQSYNEQFF.

The V call is TRBV18, the J call TRBJ2-3; 8 positions agree with TRBD2. The length of the CDR3 is 15 residues. Germline V CDR1 and CDR2: KGHSH, LQKENI. V lost 3 bases, J lost 4 bases, and 6 bases stayed unmatched. The CDR3 DNA sequence: TGTGCCAGCTCACCCGCGCGGGGGGATTCAGATACGCAGTATTTT. It codes for CASSPARGDSDTQYF.

The table lists this clone with a count of one. The chain joins TRBV2 to TRBJ2-2; TRBD1 aligns across 7 bases. The J segment lost 0 bases and the V segment lost 5 bases, leaving 9 bases of the junction unmatched. CDR3 size: 17 residues. Germline-derived CDR1 and CDR2 are SNHLY and FYNNEI. The CDR3 DNA is TGTGCCAGCAGTCCGACCCTCGGGACAGCGAACACCGGGGAGCTGTTTTTT. This gives the protein CASSPTLGTANTGELFF.

The rearrangement uses TRBV19 and TRBJ2-1, with D perhaps matching TRBD2 (6 bases). V lost 7 bases and J 0 bases, leaving 19 bases between the germline ends. Germline lookup yields CDR1 LNHDA and CDR2 SQIVND (reference sequence). The CDR3 is 17 residues long. CDR3 sequence (DNA): TGTGCCAGTAAAACCCTCCAGGGAGGCCTCTCCTACAATGAGCAGTTCTTC. It specifies CASKTLQGGLSYNEQFF. Full variable domain (outside the CDR3, taken from reference TRBV19 and TRBJ2-1): DGGITQSPKYLFRKEGQNVTLSCEQNLNHDAMYWYRQDPGQGLRLIYYSQIVNDFQKGDIAEGYSVSREKKESFPLTVTSAQKNPTAFYLCASKTLQGGLSYNEQFFGPGTRLTVL.

The rearrangement joins TRBV3-1 (or the pseudogene TRBV3-2) to TRBJ1-5; D is perhaps TRBD1 (5 bases). Between the trimmed V and J ends, which lost 4 bases and 7 bases, there was a span of 23 bases. Looked up from germline, CDR1 is LGHDT and CDR2 is YNNKEL (reference sequence). The CDR3 runs to 17 residues. This CDR3 reads CASSPNPLGGVEQPQHF. DNA for the CDR3: TGTGCCAGCAGCCCTAACCCGTTGGGAGGGGTAGAACAGCCCCAGCATTTT.